This is a list of T cell receptor beta chains from one sample in a study of control samples from healthy donors and cancer patients. The protocol was immunoSEQ multiplex PCR, while the TCRdb copy is restricted to in-frame clones and leaves out a portion. The sample lists about 150,000 clones, 75% to 95% occurring once. Input material: blood. These receptors all stem from a middle-aged woman in good health. The conserved cysteine and the conserved F or W are not part of the CDR3 here. Each record gives: CDR3 length, J gene, V gene, CDR3 protein.

12	TRBJ1-5	TRBV7-9	ASSLQSSNQPQH
13	TRBJ1-2	TRBV6-6	ASSYEGQGYYGYT
13	TRBJ1-6	TRBV9	ASSVEGTSNSPLH
12	TRBJ1-2	TRBV5-8	ASSRTGANYGYT
14	TRBJ2-3	TRBV7-8	ASSSPRLAGTDTQY
13	TRBJ2-7	TRBV6-2/TRBV6-3	ASSYSTSGGYEQY
13	TRBJ2-3	TRBV11-3	ASSLAGYDTDTQY
14	TRBJ2-7	TRBV3-1/TRBV3-2	ASSQAETSGTYEQY
12	TRBJ2-7	TRBV27	ASSYRQGFYEQY
13	TRBJ2-1	TRBV5-1	ASSLIPGPENEQF
12	TRBJ2-5	TRBV2	ASRLGGDQETQY
11	TRBJ1-2	TRBV2	ASSSGENYGYT
14	TRBJ1-5	TRBV19	ASSFRTGERNQPQH
13	TRBJ1-1	TRBV5-1	ASSLHPGQNTEAF
14	TRBJ2-1	TRBV9	ASSPTWGGGYNEQF
11	TRBJ1-2	TRBV12-3/TRBV12-4	ASTWGTGYGYT
12	TRBJ1-1	TRBV27	ASSFGGNRVAAF
11	TRBJ1-2	TRBV6-5	ASSYTDGYGYT
10	TRBJ2-7	TRBV5-1	ASSLGAYEQY
14	TRBJ1-3	TRBV3-1/TRBV3-2	ASSQDRTGGGNTIY
14	TRBJ2-2	TRBV5-5	ASSRAAGRVTGELF
15	TRBJ2-6	TRBV6-1	ASSEARGVPGANVLT
12	TRBJ1-1	TRBV29-1	SVKTGRVNTEAF
14	TRBJ1-3	TRBV3-1/TRBV3-2	ASSQLVTGAGNTIY
9	TRBJ1-2	TRBV20-1	SARDPYGYT
12	TRBJ1-6	TRBV4-1	ASTPGPYNSPLH
13	TRBJ1-2	TRBV4-1	ASSQAYREYYGYT
14	TRBJ1-5	TRBV6-4	ASGQGTVYSNQPQH